The 14 T cell receptor beta chains in this list originate from one sample, sequenced in a study of T cells in Graves' hyperthyroidism and ophthalmopathy. What was amplified from RNA transcripts were TCR beta CDR3 regions. RT-PCR in the first round (using the HTBI primer set) targeted the TCR CDR3. From the multiplex PCR reads, TCRdb called clonotypes with MiXCR, one entry per CDR3 protein. Altogether about 420,000 distinct CDR3 sequences are present, around a sixth being singletons, with the ten largest covering roughly 13%. Sequenced sample: blood. Source of these receptors: a woman aged 18-30 years with Graves' hyperthyroidism.

In nucleotides, the CDR3 is TGTGCCACCAGTGATCCCGGGACAAGCAGGACAGATACGCAGTATTTT. Translated: CATSDPGTSRTDTQYF. V usage is TRBV24-1 and J usage is TRBJ2-3; weak D call: TRBD1 (6 bases). CDR1 is KGHDR and CDR2 is SFDVKD in the germline V gene. CDR3 size: 16 residues. Trimming left V 3 bases short and J 3 bases short, with 15 bases between.

This sequence joins TRBV29-1 and TRBJ2-7; D is uncertain. Germline-derived CDR1 and CDR2 are SQVTM and ANQGSEA. Trimming cost V 0 bases and J 3 bases, with 6 bases left between them. CDR3 length: 12 amino acids. Here the CDR3 reads CSVEDNGYEQYF. In DNA, the CDR3 is TGCAGCGTTGAAGATAACGGCTACGAGCAGTACTTC.

In the case of this clonotype: The DNA is left out, because the CDR3 cannot be placed on it with certainty; the CDR3 is given as TCRdb lists it. CDR3 sequence: CASSQTSVYFCAIKRGSSGNTIYF. The chain links TRBV7-2 to TRBJ1-3. The CDR3 length equals 24 residues, ends included. Germline values: CDR1 SGHTA, CDR2 FQGNSA.

This clonotype was counted a few times. The genes are TRBV11-2 and TRBJ2-1, with D perhaps assigned TRBD1 or TRBD2 (5 bases each). Germline V gene data show CDR1 as SGHAT and CDR2 as FQNNGV. V lost 2 bases and J lost 6, with 11 bases in between. The CDR3 runs 14 residues. The CDR3: CASSLSGTGNEQFF. The CDR3 region has the DNA TGTGCCAGCAGCTTATCCGGGACCGGCAATGAGCAGTTCTTC.

The chain employs TRBV27 and TRBJ2-7; D may be TRBD2 (6 bases). This CDR3 has 15 residues. CDR1 is MNHEY and CDR2 is SMNVEV in the germline V gene (reference sequence). V was clipped by 4 bases and J by 3 bases, with 16 bases between them. DNA for the CDR3: TGTGCCAGCAGTTCCCACCGGGACTCCTTCTACGAGCAGTACTTC. Its protein is CASSSHRDSFYEQYF.

This clonotype has a count of ten or more. The chain carries TRBV28 and TRBJ1-1, with no clear D. The V end lost 3 bases, the J end lost 3 bases, and 20 bases lay between the germline ends. The CDR3 runs 17 residues. Germline V gene lookup returns CDR1 MDHEN and CDR2 SYDVKM. In nucleotides, the CDR3 is TGTGCCAGCAGTTTTGAAGGGCTCGGTGTCTCGCACACTGAAGCTTTCTTT. This sequence encodes CASSFEGLGVSHTEAFF. Combining the CDR3 with reference TRBV28 and TRBJ1-1 gives the whole variable domain DVKVTQSSRYLVKRTGEKVFLECVQDMDHENMFWYRQDPGLGLRLIYFSYDVKMKEKGDIPEGYSVSREKKERFSLILESASTNQTSMYLCASSFEGLGVSHTEAFFGQGTRLTVV.

This clonotype was counted many times. The chain recombines TRBV6-1 with TRBJ2-2; weak D call: TRBD2 (5 bases). This CDR3 comprises 13 residues. Germline assignment: CDR1 MNHNS and CDR2 SASEGT. Between the trimmed V and J ends, which lost 1 base and 11 bases, there was a span of 11 bases. This CDR3 is CASSEGERLELFF. In nucleotides, the CDR3 is TGTGCCAGCAGTGAAGGAGAAAGACTAGAGCTGTTTTTT.

The V call is TRBV27, the J call TRBJ2-7, with 12 positions matching TRBD2. The trim removed 3 bases at V and 3 bases at J, leaving 18 bases unmatched. This CDR3 is 20 amino acids long. Germline V gene sequence: CDR1 MNHEY, CDR2 SMNVEV (reference sequence). This chain's CDR3 is CASSFFPSGLAGGRFYEQYF. In DNA form, the CDR3 reads TGTGCCAGCAGTTTTTTCCCCTCTGGGCTAGCGGGGGGGAGATTCTACGAGCAGTACTTC.

The V call is TRBV28, the J call TRBJ1-5; D gene ambiguous. The CDR3 runs 13 residues. The germline V gene encodes CDR1 MDHEN and CDR2 SYDVKM. V was clipped by 5 bases and J by 11 bases, with 16 bases between them. CDR3 in DNA: TGTGCCAGCAGTCGAGAGGTTTTAGAGGCCCAGCATTTT. Protein sequence: CASSREVLEAQHF.

This clonotype was detected many times. The chain links TRBV2 to TRBJ2-3, with TRBD2 matching 11 bases. The trim removed 6 bases at V and 0 bases at J, leaving 8 bases unmatched. The CDR3 covers 17 residues. Germline CDR1 SNHLY, CDR2 FYNNEI. Written as DNA, the CDR3 is TGTGCCAGCAGAGGGGGGACTAGCGGCTCTAGCACAGATACGCAGTATTTT. Translating gives CASRGGTSGSSTDTQYF.

This clonotype has a handful of counts. V is TRBV6-1 and J is TRBJ1-2; D is ambiguous. V lost 7 bases to trimming and J lost 3 bases, with 21 bases between them. Per germline, CDR1 MNHNS and CDR2 SASEGT. CDR3 length equals 16 residues. Here the CDR3 DNA reads TGTGCCAGCAAACGATCGGGAGGGCAGTCTTACTATGGCTACACCTTC. Amino acids: CASKRSGGQSYYGYTF.

This clonotype has more than one count but fewer than ten. The rearrangement joins TRBV20-1 to TRBJ1-6; the match to TRBD1 covers 8 bases. The V gene's germline CDR1 is DFQATT and CDR2 SNEGSKA (reference sequence). The junction had 5 bases not matched to a gene; V was cut back by 5 bases and J by 2 bases. This CDR3 comprises 15 residues. This chain's CDR3 is CSAAGTGAYNSPLHF. The CDR3, as DNA: TGCAGTGCTGCCGGGACAGGAGCCTATAATTCACCCCTCCACTTT.

This chain links TRBV2 with TRBJ1-4; D might be TRBD1 (5 bases). This CDR3 has 15 amino acids. Germline-derived CDR1 and CDR2 are SNHLY and FYNNEI. V shed 6 bases and J shed 3 bases, with 14 bases lying between them. CDR3 DNA: TGTGCCAGCAGGGACACCCGTTTGTCTAATGAAAAACTGTTTTTT. Translated: CASRDTRLSNEKLFF.

At least ten counts were recorded for this clonotype. The chain joins TRBV29-1 to TRBJ2-1; D ambiguous. Trimming removed 0 bases from V and 0 bases from J, with 9 bases in between. The CDR3 totals 15 residues. Germline lookup yields CDR1 SQVTM and CDR2 ANQGSEA. CDR3 sequence (DNA): TGCAGCGTTGAAGATCCTGACCTCTCCTACAATGAGCAGTTCTTC. This sequence encodes CSVEDPDLSYNEQFF.